This entry lists 14 T cell receptor beta chains sequenced from one sample in a study of patients and donors after allogeneic stem cell transplantation. Each CDR3 protein gets one entry after TCRdb re-called the RT-PCR reads with MiXCR. The repertoire holds around 23,000 distinct CDR3 sequences, with around 29% as singletons. Sequences were obtained from blood, either unsorted or a sorted T cell fraction (not recorded which). These receptors all stem from a human donor who was either an allogeneic HSCT recipient or a stem cell or donor lymphocyte infusion donor (not recorded which). It is not recorded whose cells these are; they may come from a transplant donor.

CDR3 sequence reads: CASSSGQGHTDTQYF. The CDR3 bases are TGTGCCAGCAGCTCGGGACAGGGACACACAGATACGCAGTATTTT. The chain uses TRBV7-2 and TRBJ2-3, with TRBD1 matching over 9 bases. Germline V gene sequence: CDR1 SGHTA, CDR2 FQGNSA. The CDR3 runs 15 residues. The V segment lost 4 bases and the J segment 2 bases; nucleotides outside the gene matches: 4.

This clonotype has a handful of counts. The chain joins TRBV5-5 to TRBJ1-2; D might be TRBD1 (5 bases). The CDR3 is 15 amino acids. Per germline, CDR1 SGHKS and CDR2 YYEKEE (reference sequence). V lost 1 base, J lost 1 base, and 11 bases lay in between. CDR3 DNA sequence: TGTGCCAGCAGCTTGCGGGGCCCTCTTAACTATGGCTACACCTTC. This translates into CASSLRGPLNYGYTF.

This clonotype qualifies as medium-sized (0.01 to 0.1%). The chain is built from TRBV5-1 and TRBJ1-1; 8 bases are shared with TRBD1. CDR3 length equals 12 residues. Per the germline V gene, CDR1 is SGHRS and CDR2 is YFSETQ. Trimming removed 3 bases from V and 11 bases from J; junction bases left unmatched: 6. As DNA, the CDR3 is TGCGCCAGCAGCTCCGACAGGGGAGGTGCTTTCTTT. Encoded protein: CASSSDRGGAFF. The full variable domain, in which reference TRBV5-1 and TRBJ1-1 provide the parts outside the CDR3, is KAGVTQTPRYLIKTRGQQVTLSCSPISGHRSVSWYQQTPGQGLQFLFEYFSETQRNKGNFPGRFSGRQFSNSRSEMNVSTLELGDSALYLCASSSDRGGAFFGQGTRLTVV.

The genes are TRBV6-1 and TRBJ1-5; D not certain. The CDR3 spans 13 residues. Trimming left V 2 bases short and J 5 bases short, with 7 bases between. Germline assignment: CDR1 MNHNS and CDR2 SASEGT. The DNA for the CDR3 is TGTGCCAGCAGTGAAACGACTTATCAGCCCCAGCATTTT. As protein: CASSETTYQPQHF.

There are a few counts of this clonotype. The rearrangement links TRBV27 to TRBJ1-1, with TRBD1 as a possible D gene (5 bases). V was trimmed by 3 bases and J by 5 bases, leaving 13 bases between them. Germline V CDR1 and CDR2: MNHEY, SMNVEV (reference sequence). The CDR3 has 14 amino acids. The DNA for the CDR3 is TGTGCCAGCAGTTTTATAGGGGAGGGGACTGAAGCTTTCTTT. This gives the protein CASSFIGEGTEAFF.

This clonotype is labeled as medium-sized. This chain uses TRBV7-2 with TRBJ2-3; tentative D call: TRBD2 (6 bases). Germline V CDR1 and CDR2: SGHTA, FQGNSA. The CDR3 extends over 13 amino acids. V dropped 4 bases and J dropped 6 bases, with 11 bases sitting between them. In nucleotides, the CDR3 is TGTGCCAGCAGCTGGACTAAGGGGGATACGCAGTATTTT. Translating gives CASSWTKGDTQYF. Full variable domain (rest looked up from reference TRBV7-2 and TRBJ2-3): GAGVSQSPSNKVTEKGKDVELRCDPISGHTALYWYRQSLGQGLEFLIYFQGNSAPDKSGLPSDRFSAERTGGSVSTLTIQRTQQEDSAVYLCASSWTKGDTQYFGPGTRLTVL.

This chain joins TRBV6-6 and TRBJ2-7, with TRBD1 matching 12 bases. Germline CDR1 is MNHNY and CDR2 is SVGAGI (reference sequence). The CDR3 sequence is 16 residues long. J was trimmed by 7 bases and V by 3 bases; bases with no gene match: 10. DNA of the CDR3: TGTGCCAGCAGTTATTCGCCGGGACAGGGGGCATGGGAGCAGTACGTC. Residues: CASSYSPGQGAWEQYV.

There are a few counts of this clonotype. The V gene is TRBV5-1, the J gene TRBJ1-2, with 7 bases matching TRBD1. The V segment lost 4 bases and the J segment 1 base; nucleotides outside the gene matches: 7. Germline CDR1 SGHRS, CDR2 YFSETQ. The CDR3 extends over 15 amino acids. The DNA of the CDR3 is TGCGCCAGCAGCATAGGACAGGCCGATAACTATGGCTACACCTTC. This sequence encodes CASSIGQADNYGYTF. The complete variable domain, with remaining parts taken from reference TRBV5-1 and TRBJ1-2, reads KAGVTQTPRYLIKTRGQQVTLSCSPISGHRSVSWYQQTPGQGLQFLFEYFSETQRNKGNFPGRFSGRQFSNSRSEMNVSTLELGDSALYLCASSIGQADNYGYTFGSGTRLTVV.

This clonotype has more than one count but fewer than ten. This chain links TRBV12-3 or TRBV12-4 with TRBJ1-5, with D tentatively TRBD1 (5 bases). This CDR3 contains 15 residues. V shed 2 bases and J shed 3 bases, with 11 bases lying between them. This chain's CDR3 is CASSLTWGNNQPQHF. The CDR3 nucleotides read TGTGCCAGCAGTTTAACGTGGGGGAACAATCAGCCCCAGCATTTT.

This clonotype was seen a handful of times. The genes are TRBV12-3 or TRBV12-4 and TRBJ1-2; perhaps TRBD1 as D (6 bases). Trimming left V 6 bases short and J 5 bases short, with 16 bases between. The CDR3 sequence is 14 residues long. DNA of the CDR3: TGTGCCAGCAGCCACCGACAGGTCGGGTATGGCTACACCTTC. Translation gives CASSHRQVGYGYTF.

This clonotype was seen only a few times. The chain uses TRBV7-2 and TRBJ1-5; 9 bases line up with TRBD1. Germline CDR1 is SGHTA and CDR2 is FQGNSA. The J segment lost 1 base and the V segment lost 6 bases, leaving 4 bases of the junction unmatched. There are 15 residues in the CDR3. The CDR3: CASSPGQGSNQPQHF. CDR3 coding DNA: TGTGCCAGCAGTCCTGGACAGGGGAGCAATCAGCCCCAGCATTTT.

The genes are TRBV5-1 and TRBJ1-2; D may be TRBD1 (6 bases). Germline CDR1 and CDR2: SGHRS and YFSETQ. V dropped 3 bases and J dropped 4 bases, with 16 bases sitting between them. This CDR3 has 15 residues. The CDR3 DNA reads as TGCGCCAGCAGCTGGGGTGGGGACAAGACCTATGGCTACACCTTC. Its translation is CASSWGGDKTYGYTF. Using reference TRBV5-1 and TRBJ1-2 for the parts outside the CDR3, the full variable domain is KAGVTQTPRYLIKTRGQQVTLSCSPISGHRSVSWYQQTPGQGLQFLFEYFSETQRNKGNFPGRFSGRQFSNSRSEMNVSTLELGDSALYLCASSWGGDKTYGYTFGSGTRLTVV.

This clonotype has ten or more counts. The rearrangement uses TRBV7-2 and TRBJ2-1, with a tentative D call TRBD2 (6 bases). The CDR3 is 15 residues long. Germline V gene lookup returns CDR1 SGHTA and CDR2 FQGNSA. V lost 5 bases and J 0 bases, leaving 11 bases between the germline ends. CDR3 protein: CASSGVAVSYNEQFF. The CDR3 coding sequence is TGTGCCAGCAGCGGAGTAGCGGTCTCCTACAATGAGCAGTTCTTC.

This clonotype was counted a few times. The chain joins TRBV5-5 to TRBJ1-1; D uncertain. CDR1 is SGHKS, CDR2 YYEKEE, per germline (reference sequence). Trimming removed 0 bases from V and 2 bases from J, with 8 bases in between. The CDR3 consists of 14 residues. CDR3 bases: TGTGCCAGCAGCTTGGGACACCTTAACACTGAAGCTTTCTTT. Encoded protein: CASSLGHLNTEAFF.